The 8 T cell receptor beta chains presented below share a single source sample, sequenced in a study of blood T cells in healthy people across ages. The use of a sample-barcoded 5' primer and a J-beta primer mix characterized a second PCR of about 7 to 12 cycles. A single record per CDR3 protein comes from TCRdb applying MiXCR to the 5' RACE reads. The sample has 850,000 to 950,000 distinct CDR3 sequences, 25% to 30% seen once; the top ten hold roughly 17%. The specimen was blood. Every receptor here comes from a woman at least 80 years old in good health.

This clonotype was counted ten times or more. This sequence joins TRBV27 and TRBJ2-5, with D perhaps matching TRBD2 (5 bases). The J call may be in error: the DNA end matches TRBJ2-7 better. This CDR3 contains 13 residues. Germline values: CDR1 MNHEY, CDR2 SMNVEV (reference sequence). CDR3: CASSLRGLGEQYF. The DNA of the CDR3 is TGTGCCAGCAGTTTACGGGGTCTTGGCGAGCAGTACTTC.

This clonotype was detected only a few times. The chain employs TRBV6-1 and TRBJ2-5, with 9 bases aligning to TRBD2. This CDR3 contains 16 residues. Germline loops: CDR1 MNHNS, CDR2 SASEGT. Trimming took 2 bases from V and 5 from J; bases not matched to a gene: 9. CDR3 coding DNA: TGTGCCAGCAGTGAATTGCGGGGGGGGCCGAAGGAGACCCAGTACTTC. This gives the protein CASSELRGGPKETQYF.

This clonotype has a count of ten or more. The J gene is TRBJ2-3, the V gene TRBV20-1; 7 nucleotides match TRBD2. The V and J ends lost 3 bases and 6 bases, in that order; junction bases with no gene match: 12. The germline gives CDR1 DFQATT, CDR2 SNEGSKA (reference sequence). This CDR3 has 15 amino acids. The CDR3 sequence is CSARDWGGQVDTQYF. As DNA, the CDR3 is TGCAGTGCTAGGGATTGGGGAGGGCAGGTTGATACGCAGTATTTT.

Ten or more counts support this clonotype. The V gene is TRBV6-6, the J gene TRBJ1-2; TRBD1 is a possible D gene (6 bases). Per germline, CDR1 MNHNY and CDR2 SVGAGI (reference sequence). This CDR3 has 14 residues. V was shortened by 1 base and J by 4 bases, with 10 bases between the two germline ends. This chain's CDR3 is CASSYLETGYGYTF. CDR3 coding DNA: TGTGCCAGCAGTTACTTAGAGACAGGCTATGGCTACACCTTC.

This clonotype was seen many times. V is TRBV11-2 and J is TRBJ2-1; 16 nucleotides align to TRBD2. CDR3 length: 16 residues. Germline V lookup: CDR1 SGHAT, CDR2 FQNNGV. After removal of 4 bases from V and 8 bases from J, the junction contained 5 bases not matched to a gene. The CDR3 protein is CASSSGLAGGKYEQFF. In DNA form, the CDR3 reads TGTGCCAGCAGCTCGGGACTAGCGGGGGGGAAGTATGAGCAGTTCTTC.

This clonotype was seen a few times. A much larger clone is a single base away; this may be a read error. The chain couples TRBV6-5 to TRBJ2-7; 7 bases line up with TRBD2. The CDR3 has 15 amino acids. Per the germline V gene, CDR1 is MNHEY and CDR2 is SVGAGI. The CDR3 DNA follows: TGTGCCGGCAGTTCGAGGCGGGGGTCTTCTAACGAGCAGTACTTC. Translated: CAGSSRRGSSNEQYF.

The sample holds a few counts of this clonotype. A much larger clone sits a single nucleotide away, making a read error possible. The chain employs TRBV25-1 and TRBJ2-5; 10 bases are shared with TRBD1. The V gene's germline CDR1 is MGHDK and CDR2 SYGVNS. V lost 6 bases, J lost 9 bases, and 10 bases stayed unmatched. The CDR3 runs 14 residues. CDR3: CASRVTDRGIPQYF. CDR3 nucleotide sequence: TGTGCCAGCAGGGTGACGGACAGGGGGATACCCCAGTACTTC.

This sequence joins TRBV27 and TRBJ1-1; 8 bases are a match to TRBD1. This CDR3 is 14 amino acids long. The germline V gene has CDR1 MNHEY and CDR2 SMNVEV (reference sequence). J was trimmed by 5 bases and V by 7 bases; bases with no gene match: 9. This chain's CDR3 is CASMFRGLRTEAFF. In nucleotides, the CDR3 is TGTGCCAGCATGTTCAGGGGGCTGCGGACTGAAGCTTTCTTT.